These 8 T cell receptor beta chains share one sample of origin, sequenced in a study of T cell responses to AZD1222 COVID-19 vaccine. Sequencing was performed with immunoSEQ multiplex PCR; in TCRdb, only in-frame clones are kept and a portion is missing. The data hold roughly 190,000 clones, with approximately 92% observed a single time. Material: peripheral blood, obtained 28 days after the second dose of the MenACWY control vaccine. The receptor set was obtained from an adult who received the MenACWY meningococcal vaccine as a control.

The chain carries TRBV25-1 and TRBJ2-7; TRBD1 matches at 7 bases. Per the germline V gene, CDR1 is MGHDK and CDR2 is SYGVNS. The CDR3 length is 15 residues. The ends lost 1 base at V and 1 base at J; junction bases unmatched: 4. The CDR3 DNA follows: TGTGCCAGCAGTGAATCGGGACAGCTATCCTACGAGCAGTACTTC. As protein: CASSESGQLSYEQYF.

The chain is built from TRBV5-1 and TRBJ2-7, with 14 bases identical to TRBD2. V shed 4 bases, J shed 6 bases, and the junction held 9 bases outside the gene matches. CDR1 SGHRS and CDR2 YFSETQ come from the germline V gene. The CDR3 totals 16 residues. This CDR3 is CASSKQGLAGGVEQYF. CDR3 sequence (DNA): TGCGCCAGCAGCAAGCAAGGACTAGCGGGAGGCGTCGAGCAGTACTTC.

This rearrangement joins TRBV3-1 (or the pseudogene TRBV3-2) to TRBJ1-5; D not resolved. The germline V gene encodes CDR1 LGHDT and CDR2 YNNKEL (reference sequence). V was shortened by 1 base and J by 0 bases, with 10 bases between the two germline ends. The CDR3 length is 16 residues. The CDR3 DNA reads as TGTGCCAGCAGCCAAGGGACGGACCATAGCAATCAGCCCCAGCATTTT. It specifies CASSQGTDHSNQPQHF.

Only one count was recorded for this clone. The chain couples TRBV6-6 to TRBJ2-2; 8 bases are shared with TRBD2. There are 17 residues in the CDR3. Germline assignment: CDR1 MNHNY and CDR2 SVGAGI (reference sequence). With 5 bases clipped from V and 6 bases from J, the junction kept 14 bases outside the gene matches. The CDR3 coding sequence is TGTGCCAGCAGTCGGAAGAGCGGGAGTATGGTCTCCGGGGAGCTGTTTTTT. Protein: CASSRKSGSMVSGELFF.

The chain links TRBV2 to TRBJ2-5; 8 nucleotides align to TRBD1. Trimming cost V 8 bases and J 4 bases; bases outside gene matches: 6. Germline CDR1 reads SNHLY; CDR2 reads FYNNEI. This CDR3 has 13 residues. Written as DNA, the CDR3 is TGTGCCAGCGCAGGGGGCAGAGGAGAGACCCAGTACTTC. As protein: CASAGGRGETQYF.

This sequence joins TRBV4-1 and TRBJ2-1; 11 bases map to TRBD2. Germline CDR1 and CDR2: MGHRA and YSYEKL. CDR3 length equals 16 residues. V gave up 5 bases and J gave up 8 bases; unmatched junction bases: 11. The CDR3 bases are TGCGCCAGCAGCGAGCCGACTAGCGGGACCCCCCATGAGCAGTTCTTC. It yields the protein CASSEPTSGTPHEQFF.

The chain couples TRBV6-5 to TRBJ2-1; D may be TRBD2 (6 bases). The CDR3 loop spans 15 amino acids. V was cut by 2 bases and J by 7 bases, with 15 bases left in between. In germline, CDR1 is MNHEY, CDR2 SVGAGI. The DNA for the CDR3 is TGTGCCAGCAGTTACCGATCCTCAGCGGGTAATGAGCAGTTCTTC. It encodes CASSYRSSAGNEQFF.

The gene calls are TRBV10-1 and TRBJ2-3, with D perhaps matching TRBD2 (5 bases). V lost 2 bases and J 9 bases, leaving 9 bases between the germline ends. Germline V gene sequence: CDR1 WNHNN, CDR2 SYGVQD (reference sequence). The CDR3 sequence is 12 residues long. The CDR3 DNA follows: TGCGCCAGCAGTGAGGGTCTAGCAACGCAGTATTTT. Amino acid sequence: CASSEGLATQYF.